A single T cell receptor beta chain is shown here with its context. The record originates from a study of shared clonotypes between healthy human individuals. CDR1 and CDR2 from the germline V gene are SGHRS and YFSETQ. V lost 5 bases to trimming and J lost 0 bases, with 14 bases between them. CDR3 size: 15 residues. Clones were read by immunoSEQ multiplex PCR, and TCRdb kept only the in-frame ones, dropping some. The data hold some 1,100,000 clones, with approximately 80% observed a single time. The chain is built from TRBV5-1 and TRBJ1-1; D may be TRBD1 (6 bases). This sequence originates from a man aged 18-30 years in good health. Some clones in this sample may be carry-over from other donors' samples. Sequenced sample: memory CD4+ T cells from PBMCs. Subset noted: CD45RA-negative fraction. The CDR3 region is CASRQGASMNTEAFF. In DNA, the CDR3 is TGCGCCAGCAGACAGGGCGCATCCATGAACACTGAAGCTTTCTTT.